This is a list of T cell receptor beta chains from one sample in a study of blood T cells in healthy people across ages. Via MiXCR, TCRdb re-called the 5' RACE reads, giving one row per CDR3 protein. Among about 1.1 million distinct CDR3 sequences, around two fifths were seen once, and the ten largest hold under 15%. Source material: blood. The receptors were gathered from a man aged 18 to 29 in good health. Each CDR3 is given with its conserved first and last residue. The D gene is left open where the match is weak. The size entry is marked missing in some rows and otherwise reads once, few, many or a size class.

cdr3_nt cdr3_aa d_call clone_size j_call v_call
TGTGCCAGCTCACCCAACGGACAGTGGGGCTACACCTTC CASSPNGQWGYTF . . TRBJ1-2 TRBV18
TGTGCCAGCAGTTCCCCTCGGGCTGGGTTGGCTAACTATGGCTACACCTTC CASSSPRAGLANYGYTF . . TRBJ1-2 TRBV6-5
TGCGCCAGCAGCGTGGACAGGGTCGAGGAAAAACTGTTTTTT CASSVDRVEEKLFF TRBD1 few TRBJ1-4 TRBV5-1
TGTGCCAGCAGCGTACAAACAGAGCACCAAGAGACCCAGTACTTC CASSVQTEHQETQYF . . TRBJ2-5 TRBV9
TGCGCCAGCAGCTTGGCCCGCGGGGGCGATGAAGCTTTCTTT CASSLARGGDEAFF . . TRBJ1-1 TRBV5-1
TGCAGCGCCCAGGGGCTTCTGAACACTGAAGCTTTCTTT CSAQGLLNTEAFF . . TRBJ1-1 TRBV29-1
TGTGCCAGCAGCCCCGGGGGAGGTAGAGCCACATCTCAGAGCTCCTACAATGAGCAGTTCTTC CASSPGGGRATSQSSYNEQFF . . TRBJ2-1 TRBV11-1
TGTGCCAGCAGGGAACAGGGTTCGATCTATGGCTACACCTTC CASREQGSIYGYTF . . TRBJ1-2 TRBV12-3/TRBV12-4
TGCAGTGCTAGGCCCGGAAAGACGGGTGGCTATGGCTACACCTTC CSARPGKTGGYGYTF . . TRBJ1-2 TRBV20-1
TGCAGCGTTGAAGTCGGGCAGGGTAAATCAGATACGCAGTATTTT CSVEVGQGKSDTQYF . many TRBJ2-3 TRBV29-1
TGTGCCAGTAGCCGGGGACAGGGTCGCAATGAGCAGTTCTTC CASSRGQGRNEQFF TRBD1 . TRBJ2-1 TRBV3-1
TGTGCCAGCAGCTTATTGGACCGGGGGTCCTACAATGAGCAGTTCTTC CASSLLDRGSYNEQFF . . TRBJ2-1 TRBV7-8
TGTGCCAGCAGCTACGAACTAGGGAGCACAGATACGCAGTATTTT CASSYELGSTDTQYF . few TRBJ2-3 TRBV6-5
TGTGCCACCAGCAGAGATCTGGGGGACGTAACTTACGAGCAGTACTTC CATSRDLGDVTYEQYF . . TRBJ2-7 TRBV15
TGCGCGGGGGGTCCGAGCTCCTACAATGAGCAGTTCTTC CAGGPSSYNEQFF TRBD2 once TRBJ2-1 TRBV29-1
TGCAGTGCTCCATCCTTCGCCGGCCAAGAGACCCAGTACTTC CSAPSFAGQETQYF . . TRBJ2-5 TRBV20-1
TGTGCCAGCTCACCGGGGACAGGGCCTAACTATGGCTACACCTTC CASSPGTGPNYGYTF TRBD1 . TRBJ1-2 TRBV5-1
TGTGCCAGCAGCTTGAGAGGGACAGGGGTTTTGAACACTGAAGCTTTCTTT CASSLRGTGVLNTEAFF TRBD1 . TRBJ1-1 TRBV7-9
TGTGCCATCAATACGCTACTAGCAGGGGGCACAGATACGCAGTATTTT CAINTLLAGGTDTQYF . few TRBJ2-3 TRBV10-3
TGTGCCAGCAGTTACTCGAAAGTTAACTATGGCTACACCTTC CASSYSKVNYGYTF . few TRBJ1-2 TRBV6-5
TGTGCCATCAGTGGAAGGGTTAATGAAAAACTGTTTTTT CAISGRVNEKLFF . . TRBJ1-4 TRBV10-3
TGTGCCAGCAGCTCCCGGACTAGCGGGGGGAATGAGCAGTTCTTC CASSSRTSGGNEQFF TRBD2 . TRBJ2-1 TRBV7-2
TGTGCCTCTCAGGCGGGAGGGGCCGAAAAACTGTTTTTT CASQAGGAEKLFF . . TRBJ1-4 TRBV7-2
TGTGCCAGCAGCTTATTATGGGGGGTTCCAGATACGCAGTATTTT CASSLLWGVPDTQYF . few TRBJ2-3 TRBV7-3
TGCGCCAGCAGCCCTTCGGGGGGAAGTGGTAAAAAACTGTTTTTT CASSPSGGSGKKLFF . . TRBJ1-4 TRBV5-1
TGTGCCAGCAGTGGAACCCATCTCAATCAGCCCCAGCATTTT CASSGTHLNQPQHF . . TRBJ1-5 TRBV25-1
TGTGCCAGCAGCCTCTTTAACTCGGGGAACACTGAAGCTTTCTTT CASSLFNSGNTEAFF . . TRBJ1-1 TRBV11-2
TGTGCCAGCAGCTCTGGTGTGTTCCAGGGGGGTACCTACACCTTC CASSSGVFQGGTYTF TRBD1 few TRBJ1-2 TRBV6-6
TGTGCCAGCAGTTATTCGGACCAAGAGACCCAGTACTTC CASSYSDQETQYF . few TRBJ2-5 TRBV6-6
TGCAGCGTTAGGGCGATGAACACTGAAGCTTTCTTT CSVRAMNTEAFF . . TRBJ1-1 TRBV29-1
TGTGCCACAGCCGGGACTAGCGGGGGATCCTACGAGCAGTACTTC CATAGTSGGSYEQYF TRBD2 . TRBJ2-7 TRBV10-3
TGTGCCAGCAGCCGAAACAGGCGCGGATCTAGCACAGATACGCAGTATTTT CASSRNRRGSSTDTQYF . . TRBJ2-3 TRBV7-2
TGCGCCAGCAGCCAATATACAGGGAACGAGCAGTACTTC CASSQYTGNEQYF . . TRBJ2-7 TRBV4-1
TGCGCCAGCAGCTTGATAGGAGAAAATGAAAAACTGTTTTTT CASSLIGENEKLFF . few TRBJ1-4 TRBV5-1
TGTGCCAGCAGCTTACCGTCCGACGGCGATACGCAGTATTTT CASSLPSDGDTQYF . few TRBJ2-3 TRBV7-9
TGCGCCAGCAGCCAAGACATATCGGACACCGGGGAGCTGTTTTTT CASSQDISDTGELFF . few TRBJ2-2 TRBV4-3
TGCAGCGTCGGGGCGCATAGCAATCAGCCCCAGCATTTT CSVGAHSNQPQHF . many TRBJ1-5 TRBV29-1
TGTGCCAGCAGCTTACGGACTTCGCGATATGGCTACACCTTC CASSLRTSRYGYTF . . TRBJ1-2 TRBV9
TGCGCCAGCAGCCAAGGAGGGGACAGGGATTCACCCCTCCACTTT CASSQGGDRDSPLHF TRBD1 . TRBJ1-6 TRBV4-3
TGTGCCAGCAGTAGCGGGAACAGGAACACTGAAGCTTTCTTT CASSSGNRNTEAFF . . TRBJ1-1 TRBV28